Below, one T cell receptor (beta chain) is given with its context. Its binding antigen is unknown. One base away there is no much larger clone; base qualities are not given. The data were obtained in a study of the immune and genomic landscape of osteosarcoma (TCRdb year 2020). Regarding the study in general: The overall cohort comprised more than 40 pediatric and adult patients with high-grade osteosarcoma, with a median age at diagnosis of approximately 28 years (range about 5-90). To characterize the osteosarcoma immunogenomic landscape, TCR sequencing results were integrated with transcriptome, protein array and immunostaining data. Osteosarcoma specimens were profiled with whole genome, RNA and T-cell receptor sequencing plus immunohistochemistry and reverse phase protein arrays so that immunogenic potential could be defined. In the overall cohort, around 60% of patients were male, and roughly 80% had localized disease at diagnosis. Poor-risk disease was overrepresented in the cohort, as 73% of patients had an unfavorable pathologic response to standard therapy and around 63% were deceased. The goal of the study was to explain why immune checkpoint inhibitors have shown limited clinical activity in osteosarcoma. Each of a few patients provided a couple of samples from the same tumor site. Summary of the overall study and its limitations: Overall, productive TCR clonality was low, with an average of 0.09 and a maximum of 0.3, which suggests limited T-cell clonal expansion. In five cases, the repertoire was dominated by a single hyperexpanded clone, and fewer than 100 T-cell clonotypes were detected in all five cases. TCR productive clonality was higher in the immune-hot C3 cluster than the cold C1 cluster but still low overall. The clonality benchmarks were taken from external normal skin and healthy peripheral blood data instead of from matched normal tissue. Matched blood was collected from only a couple of patients, alongside the frozen tumor specimens. Because osteosarcoma is rare and all possible samples were collected, sample size was not determined by any statistical method.

The specimens were post-treatment primary, local recurrence and metastasis tumors obtained from patients with a poor prognosis. TCR beta chain CDR3 regions were immunosequenced with the ImmunoSEQ Assay (Adaptive Biotechnologies). Under the source paper's analysis protocol: The ImmunoSEQ Analyzer platform was used to export TCRB rearrangements, read counts, read proportions and gene usage. T-cell clonality was calculated from productive rearrangements as 1 minus Pielou's evenness. In the clonal space homeostasis analysis, clonotypes were grouped as rare, small, medium, large or hyperexpanded (0.01 to 1 of the repertoire). TCR productive clonality was compared across immune clusters C1, C2 and C3 using the Wilcoxon rank sum test. The table was pulled from immuneACCESS by TCRdb, which kept in-frame rearrangements only. Such tables lose some clones; where checked, under half of the loss comes from unresolved V genes, and the rest has no known cause. Clone size and V and J calls were adopted from that table, with D and trimming inferred from the DNA. Within this sample are a few thousand clones, with 70% to 85% of them counted one time only. The leading ten clones occupy 6.2% of the sample.

The germline V gene gives CDR1 as SQVTM and CDR2 as ANQGSEA. At the junction V is shortened by 6 bases and J by 5 bases; bases outside the gene matches: 12. The CDR3 contains 14 residues, cysteine and phenylalanine counted. The entry retains the CDR3 DNA only, 42 bases that are in frame from base 1. This receptor was identified in a human donor with osteosarcoma. Input material: osteosarcoma tumor tissue from the lung. This receptor chain uses TRBV29-1 and TRBJ1-2, with TRBD1 matching 7 junction bases. DNA sequence: TGCAGCGTCCTAAACGACAGGGTGGGTTATGGCTACACCTTC. This gives the protein CSVLNDRVGYGYTF.